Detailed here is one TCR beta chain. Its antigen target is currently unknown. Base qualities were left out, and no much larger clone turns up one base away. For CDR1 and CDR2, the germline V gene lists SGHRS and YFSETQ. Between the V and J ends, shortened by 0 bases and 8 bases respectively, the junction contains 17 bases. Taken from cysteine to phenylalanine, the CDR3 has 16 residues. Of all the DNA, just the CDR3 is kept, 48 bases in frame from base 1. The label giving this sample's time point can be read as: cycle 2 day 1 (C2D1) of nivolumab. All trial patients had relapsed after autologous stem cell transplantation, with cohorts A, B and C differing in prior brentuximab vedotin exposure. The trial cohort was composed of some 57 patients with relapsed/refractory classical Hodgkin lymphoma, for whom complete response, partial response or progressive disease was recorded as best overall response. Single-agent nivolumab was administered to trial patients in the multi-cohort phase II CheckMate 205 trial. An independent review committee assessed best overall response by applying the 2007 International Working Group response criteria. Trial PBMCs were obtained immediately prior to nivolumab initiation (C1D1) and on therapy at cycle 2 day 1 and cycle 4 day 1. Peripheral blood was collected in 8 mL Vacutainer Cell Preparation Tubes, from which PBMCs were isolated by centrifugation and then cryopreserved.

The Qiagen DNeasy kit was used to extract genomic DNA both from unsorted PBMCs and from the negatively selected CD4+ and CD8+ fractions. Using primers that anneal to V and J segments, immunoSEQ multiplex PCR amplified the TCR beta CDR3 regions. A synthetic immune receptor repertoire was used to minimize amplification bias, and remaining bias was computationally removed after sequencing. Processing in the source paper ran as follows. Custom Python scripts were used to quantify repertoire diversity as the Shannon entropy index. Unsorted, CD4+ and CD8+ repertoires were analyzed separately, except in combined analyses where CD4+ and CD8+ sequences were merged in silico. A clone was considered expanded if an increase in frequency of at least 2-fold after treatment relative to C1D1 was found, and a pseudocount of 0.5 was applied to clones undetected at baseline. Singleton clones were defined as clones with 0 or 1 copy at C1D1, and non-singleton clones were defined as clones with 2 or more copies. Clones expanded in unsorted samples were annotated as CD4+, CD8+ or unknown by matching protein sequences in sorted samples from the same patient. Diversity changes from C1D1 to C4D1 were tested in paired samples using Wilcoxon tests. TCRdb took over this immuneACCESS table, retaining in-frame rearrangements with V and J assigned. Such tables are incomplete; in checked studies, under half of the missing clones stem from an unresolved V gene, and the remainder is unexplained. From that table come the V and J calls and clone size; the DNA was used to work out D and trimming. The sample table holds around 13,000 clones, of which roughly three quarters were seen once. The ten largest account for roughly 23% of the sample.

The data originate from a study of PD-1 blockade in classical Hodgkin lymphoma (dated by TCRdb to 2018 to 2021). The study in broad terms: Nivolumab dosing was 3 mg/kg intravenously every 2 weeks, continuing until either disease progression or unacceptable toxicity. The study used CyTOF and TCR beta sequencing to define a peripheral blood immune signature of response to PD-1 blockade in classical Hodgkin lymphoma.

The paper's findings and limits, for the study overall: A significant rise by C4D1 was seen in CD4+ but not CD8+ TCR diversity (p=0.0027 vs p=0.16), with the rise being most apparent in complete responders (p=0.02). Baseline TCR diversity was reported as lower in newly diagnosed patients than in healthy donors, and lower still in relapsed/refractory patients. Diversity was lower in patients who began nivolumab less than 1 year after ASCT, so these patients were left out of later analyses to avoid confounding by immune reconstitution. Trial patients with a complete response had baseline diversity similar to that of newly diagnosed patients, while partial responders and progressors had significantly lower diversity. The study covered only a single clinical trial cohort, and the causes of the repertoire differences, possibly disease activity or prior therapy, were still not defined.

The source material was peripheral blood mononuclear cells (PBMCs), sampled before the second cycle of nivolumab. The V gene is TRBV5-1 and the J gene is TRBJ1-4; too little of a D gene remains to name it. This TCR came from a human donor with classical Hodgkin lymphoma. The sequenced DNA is TGCGCCAGCAGCTTGGCCCGCAGGCCCGGGGAAGAAAAACTGTTTTTT. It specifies CASSLARRPGEEKLFF.